Below, 2 T cell receptor beta chains from the same sample are listed, as sequenced in a study (dated by TCRdb to about 2016). The library came from RT-PCR. The sample was run on an Illumina MiSeq. Using fastp trimming at Q25 and MiXCR clonotype assembly, TCRdb reanalyzed the public sequencing data and kept in-frame beta chains. CDR3 protein duplicates are merged, each entry listing the most common genes and DNA. Within this sample are fewer than 800,000 distinct CDR3 sequences, with 11% to 15% of them counted one time only. 3.6% of the sample rests with the top ten. The sample was memory CD4+ T cells from blood. Receptor source: a female donor in good health, serving as a healthy control.

This clonotype was detected only once. V usage is TRBV7-6 and J usage is TRBJ2-1; D might be TRBD2 (6 bases). The CDR3 runs 15 residues. Germline V lookup: CDR1 SGHVS, CDR2 FNYEAQ. V gave up 2 bases and J gave up 7 bases, with 15 bases separating them. The chain's CDR3 is CASSLMAGTPNEQFF. For the CDR3, the DNA is TGTGCCAGCAGCTTAATGGCCGGGACTCCAAATGAGCAGTTCTTC.

The rearrangement joins TRBV15 to TRBJ2-3; D is uncertain. The CDR3 totals 16 residues. The V end was cut by 0 bases, the J end by 5 bases, with 15 bases between. Germline CDR1 and CDR2: LNHNV and YYDKDF (reference sequence). This CDR3 reads CATSRDPGLGVDTQYF. The CDR3 region has the DNA TGTGCCACCAGCAGAGACCCGGGTTTAGGTGTAGATACGCAGTATTTT. The full variable domain, with the rest looked up from reference TRBV15 and TRBJ2-3, is DAMVIQNPRYQVTQFGKPVTLSCSQTLNHNVMYWYQQKSSQAPKLLFHYYDKDFNNEADTPDNFQSRRPNTSFCFLDIRSPGLGDTAMYLCATSRDPGLGVDTQYFGPGTRLTVL.